The sample holds one count of the clone carrying this T cell receptor beta chain. Libraries were prepared by immunoSEQ multiplex PCR; TCRdb keeps only in-frame clonotypes and omits some of them. The sample contains some 2 million clones, less than 95% of which appear only once. This sample was included in a study of shared clonotypes between healthy human individuals. Germline V gene sequence: CDR1 SGHRS, CDR2 YFSETQ. The CDR3 covers 16 residues. V was clipped by 4 bases and J by 0 bases; unmatched bases: 5. CD45RO negativity and positive selection for CCR7 defined naive CD8 cells, a population that excluded terminally differentiated effector memory CD45RA+ cells.

The receptor comes from a man aged 18 to 35 in good health. The source material was naive CD8+ T cells sorted from blood. The chain combines TRBV5-1 with TRBJ2-5; TRBD2 matches 11 bases. The CDR3 DNA is TGCGCCAGCAGCACCGGGACTAGCGGATACCAAGAGACCCAGTACTTC. Protein product: CASSTGTSGYQETQYF.